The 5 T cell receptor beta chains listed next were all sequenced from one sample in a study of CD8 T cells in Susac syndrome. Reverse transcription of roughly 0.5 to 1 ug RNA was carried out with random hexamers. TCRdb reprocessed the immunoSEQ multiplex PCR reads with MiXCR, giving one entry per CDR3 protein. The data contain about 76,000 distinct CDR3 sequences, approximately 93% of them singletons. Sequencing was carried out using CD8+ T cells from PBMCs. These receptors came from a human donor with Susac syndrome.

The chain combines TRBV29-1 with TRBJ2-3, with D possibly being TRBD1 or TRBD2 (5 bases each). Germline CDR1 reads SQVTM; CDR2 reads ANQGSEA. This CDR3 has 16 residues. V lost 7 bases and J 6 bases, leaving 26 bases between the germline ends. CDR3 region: CSGESPARGLGDTQYF. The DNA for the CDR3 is TGCAGCGGAGAGTCACCCGCGAGGGGCCTTGGGGATACGCAGTATTTT.

The CDR3 region has the DNA TGTGCCAGCAGTTACGAATACGGGAACGGAAACACCATATATTTT. Translation gives CASSYEYGNGNTIYF. The chain links TRBV6-2 or TRBV6-3 to TRBJ1-3; D unclear. CDR3 length: 15 residues. Germline V gene data show CDR1 as MNHEY and CDR2 as SVGEGT. V lost 2 bases and J lost 4, with 12 bases in between.

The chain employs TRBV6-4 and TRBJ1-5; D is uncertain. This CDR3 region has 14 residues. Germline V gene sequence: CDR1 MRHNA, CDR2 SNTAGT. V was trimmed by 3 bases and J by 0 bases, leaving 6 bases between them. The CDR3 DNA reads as TGTGCCAGCAGTGAAGATTTTAGCAATCAGCCCCAGCATTTT. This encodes CASSEDFSNQPQHF.

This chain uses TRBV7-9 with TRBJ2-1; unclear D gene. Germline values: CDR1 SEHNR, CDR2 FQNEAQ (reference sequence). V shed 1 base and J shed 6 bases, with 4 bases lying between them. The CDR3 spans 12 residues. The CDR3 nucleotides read TGTGCCAGCAGCTTAGAGGTCAATGAGCAGTTCTTC. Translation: CASSLEVNEQFF.

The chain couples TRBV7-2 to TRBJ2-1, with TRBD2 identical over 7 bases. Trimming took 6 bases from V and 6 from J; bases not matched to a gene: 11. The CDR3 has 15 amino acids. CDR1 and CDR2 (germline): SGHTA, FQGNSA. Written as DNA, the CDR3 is TGTGCCAGCAGGCTCAGGGACTACACCCGCAATGAGCAGTTCTTC. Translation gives CASRLRDYTRNEQFF. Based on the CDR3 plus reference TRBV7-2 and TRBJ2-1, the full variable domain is GAGVSQSPSNKVTEKGKDVELRCDPISGHTALYWYRQSLGQGLEFLIYFQGNSAPDKSGLPSDRFSAERTGGSVSTLTIQRTQQEDSAVYLCASRLRDYTRNEQFFGPGTRLTVL.